This T cell receptor (beta chain) is from a study of shared T cell receptors in the human thymus. This table comes from immunoSEQ multiplex PCR, and its TCRdb copy is limited to in-frame clones, with some not included. The sample holds approximately 580,000 clones, around 78% seen once. With V trimmed by 2 bases and J by 8 bases, 6 bases remained unmatched. Germline lookup yields CDR1 MNHEY and CDR2 SVGAGI. The CDR3 loop spans 15 amino acids. These same data were also listed under a study on human thymus T cells. That publication notes: Resected material from corrective heart surgery provided the thymus tissue analysed. Unrelated individuals reportedly shared highly overlapping thymic TCR repertoires.

This sequence joins TRBV6-5 and TRBJ1-4; TRBD1 agrees at 9 bases. The clonotype was recovered from a boy younger than two with a congenital heart defect. The sequencing sample was made of thymocytes. CDR3 bases: TGTGCCAGCAGTTACAGGCGGGACAGGGCAGAAAAACTGTTTTTT. This translates into CASSYRRDRAEKLFF.